One and the same sample provided the 2 T cell receptor beta chains below, sequenced in a study of shared clonotypes between healthy human individuals. This table comes from immunoSEQ multiplex PCR, and its TCRdb copy is limited to in-frame clones, with some not included. This table has about 480,000 clones, 60% to 80% appearing once. Material: PBMCs. These receptors were collected from a woman aged 40 to 50 in good health. Some clones in this sample may be carry-over from other donors' samples.

The chain carries TRBV7-2 and TRBJ2-3, with 9 nucleotides matching TRBD2. V dropped 5 bases and J dropped 3; count of bases not matched to a gene: 9. This CDR3 comprises 16 residues. Germline values: CDR1 SGHTA, CDR2 FQGNSA. The chain's CDR3 is CASSPRSGSRTDTQYF. For the CDR3, the DNA is TGTGCCAGCAGCCCCCGTAGCGGGAGCAGAACAGATACGCAGTATTTT.

This chain links TRBV5-1 with TRBJ2-5; TRBD1 or TRBD2 may be the D gene (6 bases each). The CDR3 sequence is 14 residues long. Germline CDR1 SGHRS, CDR2 YFSETQ. Trimming removed 1 base from V and 5 bases from J, with 12 bases in between. This CDR3 reads CASSLTGRYETQYF. As DNA, the CDR3 is TGCGCCAGCAGCTTGACAGGGAGGTACGAGACCCAGTACTTC.